This T cell receptor (beta chain) originates from a study of blood T cell repertoires in COVID-19 (dated by TCRdb to about 2020). For context, the study as a whole: The collaborator samples originated in the United States, Italy and Spain and spanned the acute and convalescent phases of COVID-19. The dataset comprised deeply sampled blood TCRbeta repertoires from subjects exposed to, actively infected with, or recovered from COVID-19. HLA class I and class II types, where available, came from metadata supplied by the sample provider rather than from assay-based typing. The prospective study material was composed of cDNA or gDNA derived from T cells, B-cell-depleted T cells, or PBMCs. The repertoires were made available in a free public database intended to serve as a resource for research on the immune response to SARS-CoV-2. A de-identified subject ID, COVID-19 status, age in years and sex were almost always included in the sample metadata. Samples were obtained from the ongoing ImmuneRACE study (first 160 participants) and from some 1,300 subjects provided by 6 global collaborators.

To note about this clone: This clone's antigen is unknown. One base away there is no much larger clone; base qualities are not given.

Whole blood was collected in K2EDTA tubes by collaborating institutions according to the institutions' own protocols. For TCRbeta analysis, collaborators shipped samples in one of three forms: frozen whole blood, isolated PBMCs, or DNA extracted from either of those sample types. For this chain, trimming is 6 bases at the V end and 5 bases at the J end, and the number of junction bases without a gene match is 11. Including cysteine and phenylalanine, the CDR3 has 15 amino acids. Only the CDR3 part of the read is kept: 45 bases, read in frame from the first base. The germline V gene specifies MDHEN as CDR1 and SYDVKM as CDR2. Results the study describes overall, beyond this receptor: How much clinical and demographic metadata was included differed by source and by participant, and the metadata was provided uncurated.

TCRbeta CDR3 regions were amplified from genomic DNA using the immunoSEQ Assay, a bias-controlled multiplex PCR. The authors' pipeline ran thus. The number of nucleated cells in each sample was estimated from the amplification of reference gene primers within the assay. To quantify the absolute abundance of each unique TCRbeta CDR3 rearrangement, sequence reads were collapsed and filtered. For each sample, productive Simpson clonality was calculated as the square root of Simpson's diversity index across productive rearrangements. TCRdb re-hosts the immuneACCESS table, in-frame sequences only. Its copies lack some clones; in the studies checked, an unresolved V gene accounts for under half of them, and the cause for the rest is not known. V, J and clone size derive from that table, while D and trimming were established from the DNA sequence. Present in this sample are 15,000 to 20,000 clones, 88% of which were seen just once. Clones ranked in the top ten supply 3% to 4% of the sample.

The sequence came from a human donor in a cohort sampled during active COVID-19. Recombination connected TRBV28 to TRBJ1-1, with TRBD1 identical over 8 junction bases. What was sequenced was peripheral blood. At the DNA level, the sequence is TGTGCCAGCAGCGCCCCCAGGGGGCGCGGGACTGAAGCTTTCTTT. It translates as CASSAPRGRGTEAFF. Reference TRBV28 and TRBJ1-1 proteins supply the regions before and after the CDR3; the full variable domain is: DVKVTQSSRYLVKRTGEKVFLECVQDMDHENMFWYRQDPGLGLRLIYFSYDVKMKEKGDIPEGYSVSREKKERFSLILESASTNQTSMYLCASSAPRGRGTEAFFGQGTRLTVV.